Following are 3 T cell receptor beta chains from one sample sequenced in a study of metastatic and nonmetastatic thyroid tumors. There were no patients who had received any treatment before thyroid surgery. TCRdb redid the clone calls on the PCR reads using MiXCR. The sample has 30,000 to 35,000 clones; around a sixth are singletons. Sample: blood. The receptors here all came from a female donor with papillary thyroid cancer or a benign thyroid nodule (not recorded which). Some clones in this sample may be carry-over from other donors' samples.

J is TRBJ2-5 and V is TRBV29-1; a weak D match, TRBD1 (5 bases). CDR1 is SQVTM and CDR2 is ANQGSEA in the germline V gene. This CDR3 spans 11 amino acids. V was cut by 6 bases and J by 4 bases, with 9 bases left in between. This CDR3 is CSVQGPETQYF. The DNA for the CDR3 is TGCAGCGTCCAGGGTCCAGAGACCCAGTACTTC.

This clone was seen repeatedly, ten times or more. The rearrangement uses TRBV6-1 and TRBJ1-2; TRBD1 matches 8 bases. The CDR3 runs 13 residues. J was trimmed by 3 bases and V by 5 bases; bases with no gene match: 2. Germline V gives CDR1 MNHNS, CDR2 SASEGT. CDR3 in amino acids: CASSLDRDYGYTF. The CDR3, as DNA: TGTGCCAGCAGTTTGGACAGGGACTATGGCTACACCTTC.

This clone was detected ten times or more. The V gene is TRBV12-3 or TRBV12-4, the J gene TRBJ2-1, with 11 bases fitting TRBD2. With 6 bases clipped from V and 8 bases from J, the junction kept 12 bases outside the gene matches. This CDR3 has 16 residues. CDR3 nucleotides: TGTGCCAGCAGAACTCCAACTAGCGGGAGAGGAGATGAGCAGTTCTTC. Protein product: CASRTPTSGRGDEQFF.